This T cell receptor beta chain emerged from a study of blood T cell repertoires in COVID-19. Study summary: Samples came from the United States, Italy and Spain, spanning acute and convalescent COVID-19. PBMCs, B-cell-depleted T cells, or T cells were the source of the cDNA or gDNA that made up the material.

Trimming shortened V by 2 bases and J by 2 bases, and 9 bases separated the two germline ends. Per germline, CDR1 MNHEY and CDR2 SMNVEV (reference sequence). The CDR3 contains 14 residues. Original handling: Amplified reference gene primers provided the basis for estimating nucleated cell counts. The repertoire was sequenced with immunoSEQ multiplex PCR; TCRdb's copy has only in-frame clones and lacks some. The D gene and trimming were derived from the DNA, and the V and J assignments and clone size from that table. The sample lists about 88,000 clones; 80% to 90% were seen once. This TCR derives from a man aged 80 or over with acute or convalescent COVID-19. This chain links TRBV27 with TRBJ1-2; D remains ambiguous. The sequenced sample consisted of peripheral blood. The DNA for the CDR3 is TGTGCCAGCAGTTTAAAGGGCGGGAACTATGGCTACACCTTC. Amino acid sequence: CASSLKGGNYGYTF.